Listed here are 20 T cell receptor beta chains from one sample, sequenced in a study of blood T cell repertoires in COVID-19. Sequencing was performed with immunoSEQ multiplex PCR; in TCRdb, only in-frame clones are kept and a portion is missing. The table has 200,000 to 250,000 clones, 70% to 90% seen once. The sample consisted of peripheral blood. These receptors came from a man aged 18 to 29 with active or convalescent COVID-19.

The V and J genes are TRBV7-9 and TRBJ2-1; 10 positions match TRBD1. Germline CDR1 is SEHNR and CDR2 is FQNEAQ (reference sequence). The CDR3 consists of 15 residues. The V gene end was trimmed by 5 bases and the J gene end by 3 bases; junction bases not matched to a gene: 4. CDR3 loop: CASSRGQGIYNEQFF. The CDR3 coding sequence is TGTGCCAGCAGCCGGGGACAGGGGATCTACAATGAGCAGTTCTTC.

This rearrangement joins TRBV11-3 to TRBJ2-7; possible D gene TRBD2, 5 bases. This CDR3 region has 14 residues. V lost 5 bases to trimming and J lost 0 bases, with 11 bases between them. Germline V gene lookup returns CDR1 SGHNT and CDR2 YENEEA. The CDR3 DNA reads as TGTGCCAGCAGCCCGGCGGCGGGCTCCTACGAGCAGTACTTC. Translated: CASSPAAGSYEQYF.

About this clone: A read error may account for a junction end that differs from germline. The chain has TRBV7-7 and TRBJ2-7; 7 nucleotides line up with TRBD2. The CDR3 covers 14 residues. Germline lookup yields CDR1 SSHAT and CDR2 FNYEAQ (reference sequence). The CDR3 sequence is CASSLGGSRYEQYF. The DNA of the CDR3 is TGTGCTAGCAGCTTAGGCGGGAGTAGGTACGAGCAGTACTTC.

The chain employs TRBV19 and TRBJ1-1; D ambiguous. In germline, CDR1 is LNHDA, CDR2 SQIVND (reference sequence). The CDR3 totals 13 residues. Trimming cost V 4 bases and J 5 bases, with 11 bases left between them. CDR3: CASSKKYGTEAFF. CDR3 in DNA: TGTGCCAGTAGTAAAAAATACGGGACTGAAGCTTTCTTT.

The chain couples TRBV18 to TRBJ1-3, with D hard to call. V lost 0 bases to trimming and J lost 9 bases, with 15 bases between them. Germline loops: CDR1 KGHSH, CDR2 LQKENI. This CDR3 is 15 amino acids long. The CDR3 coding sequence is TGTGCCAGCTCACCACCGGAGGGAACAGACGGCACCATATATTTT. Its translation is CASSPPEGTDGTIYF.

This clone was found once. V usage is TRBV25-1 and J usage is TRBJ1-5, with D perhaps matching TRBD1 (5 bases). The V end was cut by 1 base, the J end by 0 bases, with 7 bases between. CDR3 size: 15 residues. CDR1 is MGHDK and CDR2 is SYGVNS in the germline V gene. For the CDR3, the DNA is TGTGCCAGCAGTGAATCAGACAGTAGCAATCAGCCCCAGCATTTT. Its protein product is CASSESDSSNQPQHF.

The chain uses TRBV7-2 and TRBJ2-7, with 7 nucleotides matching TRBD2. Germline V gene sequence: CDR1 SGHTA, CDR2 FQGNSA. This CDR3 is built from 15 residues. V lost 6 bases to trimming and J lost 3 bases; unmatched junction nucleotides: 11. The DNA for the CDR3 is TGTGCCAGCAGTCATAGCGGGCCAAGGAGCTACGAGCAGTACTTC. It is translated as CASSHSGPRSYEQYF.

The chain joins TRBV11-2 to TRBJ2-1; TRBD2 matches at 10 bases. The CDR3 contains 16 residues. V lost 5 bases, J lost 3 bases, and 7 bases stayed unmatched. Germline values: CDR1 SGHAT, CDR2 FQNNGV. Written as DNA, the CDR3 is TGTGCCAGCAGCGCAATTCTAGCGGGAGACTACAATGAGCAGTTCTTC. Translating gives CASSAILAGDYNEQFF.

The chain carries TRBV28 and TRBJ2-4, with 7 bases lining up with TRBD1. This CDR3 has 15 amino acids. With 5 bases clipped from V and 2 bases from J, the junction kept 6 bases outside the gene matches. Germline V gene lookup returns CDR1 MDHEN and CDR2 SYDVKM. The CDR3 sequence is CASSPSGGSKNIQYF. Here the CDR3 DNA reads TGTGCCAGCAGTCCTTCAGGGGGTTCCAAAAACATTCAGTACTTC.

The chain recombines TRBV3-1 (or the pseudogene TRBV3-2) with TRBJ2-7; 7 bases are a match to TRBD2. This CDR3 comprises 14 residues. Losses at the gene ends were 1 base for V and 5 bases for J; bases not matched to a gene: 5. The germline CDR1 and CDR2 sequences are LGHDT and YNNKEL (reference sequence). The CDR3 region has the DNA TGTGCCAGCAGCCAAGCGGGAGGCGCCGACGAGCAGTACTTC. Protein sequence: CASSQAGGADEQYF.

A few counts support this clone. The CDR3, as DNA: TGTGCCAGCGGACAGGCCGATAATTCACCCCTCCACTTT. Amino acid sequence: CASGQADNSPLHF. The genes are TRBV7-9 and TRBJ1-6; TRBD1 agrees at 7 bases. V dropped 8 bases and J dropped 5; count of bases not matched to a gene: 3. The CDR3 is made up of 13 amino acids. Germline CDR1 and CDR2: SEHNR and FQNEAQ (reference sequence).

CDR3 in DNA: TGTGCCAGCAGACGATTAGCGGGTGAAGGCGAGCAGTACTTC. Its translation is CASRRLAGEGEQYF. The chain links TRBV2 to TRBJ2-7; the match to TRBD2 covers 7 bases. With V trimmed by 6 bases and J by 6 bases, 11 bases remained unmatched. This CDR3 region has 14 residues. The germline V gene has CDR1 SNHLY and CDR2 FYNNEI.

This chain connects TRBV5-1 to TRBJ2-5; TRBD1 aligns across 7 bases. Trimming took 0 bases from V and 1 from J; bases not matched to a gene: 3. This CDR3 has 15 residues. Germline V CDR1 and CDR2: SGHRS, YFSETQ. The CDR3 DNA is TGCGCCAGCAGCTTGGCCGGGACAGTCCAAGAGACCCAGTACTTC. The encoded protein is CASSLAGTVQETQYF.

The chain carries TRBV4-2 and TRBJ2-3; 13 bases map to TRBD2. V shed 5 bases, J shed 2 bases, and the junction held 13 bases outside the gene matches. The CDR3 runs to 19 residues. CDR1 and CDR2 (germline): LGHNA, YNFKEQ. The CDR3 is CASSEKKLAGGPDTDTQYF. DNA of the CDR3: TGTGCCAGCAGCGAAAAAAAACTAGCGGGAGGGCCGGACACAGATACGCAGTATTTT.

The chain is built from TRBV27 and TRBJ1-1; no firm D call. With 8 bases removed from V and 1 base from J, the gap between germline ends came to 14 bases. Per the germline V gene, CDR1 is MNHEY and CDR2 is SMNVEV (reference sequence). The CDR3 runs to 14 residues. CDR3 bases: TGTGCCAGCCGTCGCGGAGCCGAGAACACTGAAGCTTTCTTT. Its translation: CASRRGAENTEAFF.

The chain is built from TRBV4-2 and TRBJ1-1; 7 positions agree with TRBD1. V dropped 4 bases and J dropped 10; count of bases not matched to a gene: 9. The CDR3 runs to 13 residues. Germline-derived CDR1 and CDR2 are LGHNA and YNFKEQ. CDR3 sequence (DNA): TGTGCCAGCAGCCGAGGACAGGTTGGGGCAGCTTTCTTT. Amino acids: CASSRGQVGAAFF.

This clone has ten or more counts. The rearrangement joins TRBV3-1 (or the pseudogene TRBV3-2) to TRBJ2-2, with D hard to call. This CDR3 is built from 11 residues. From germline, CDR1 is LGHDT and CDR2 YNNKEL (reference sequence). Trimming shortened V by 1 base and J by 10 bases, and 4 bases separated the two germline ends. The DNA of the CDR3 is TGTGCCAGCAGCCAAGTAAAGGAGCTGTTTTTT. Its translation is CASSQVKELFF.

The genes are TRBV11-3 and TRBJ2-1; D is uncertain. Germline values: CDR1 SGHNT, CDR2 YENEEA. The V and J ends lost 5 bases and 5 bases respectively, with 7 bases between them. The CDR3 is made up of 12 amino acids. The CDR3 loop reads CASSPQNNEQFF. The CDR3 coding sequence is TGTGCCAGCAGCCCACAGAACAATGAGCAGTTCTTC.

CDR3 DNA sequence: TGTGCCAGTAGTAGCCCCCCGACAGATTCGCTCACCGGGGAGCTGTTTTTT. This codes for CASSSPPTDSLTGELFF. The V call is TRBV19, the J call TRBJ2-2, with a possible D match to TRBD1 (5 bases). Germline CDR1 reads LNHDA; CDR2 reads SQIVND (reference sequence). The CDR3 is 17 amino acids. Trimming pared 4 bases from V and 4 bases from J, leaving 19 bases between.

The chain carries TRBV14 and TRBJ2-5; TRBD1 aligns across 7 bases. Germline V gene data show CDR1 as SGHDN and CDR2 as FVKESK. The CDR3 runs to 14 residues. V lost 6 bases, J lost 4 bases, and 8 bases stayed unmatched. CDR3 in DNA: TGTGCCAGCAGAGGGTTACAGGGGCCAGAGACCCAGTACTTC. It specifies CASRGLQGPETQYF.